This T cell receptor (beta chain) was recorded in a study of Graves' ophthalmopathy and Graves' hyperthyroidism. Study at large: Blood was drawn at initial diagnosis, before any treatment.

The CDR3 loop spans 19 amino acids. The germline gives CDR1 ENHRY, CDR2 SYGVKD. RNA transcripts were the source from which TCR beta CDR3 regions were amplified. First-round RT-PCR relied on HTBI primers, and a second-round multiplex PCR came next. TCRdb re-called the multiplex PCR reads through MiXCR, storing one row per CDR3 protein. In the table there are 200,000 to 300,000 distinct CDR3 sequences, around 42% of which are singletons. For this clonotype: The antigen is not known. One junction end disagrees with the germline gene, perhaps due to a read error.

Whole-study findings and limits: It was with roughly 70% sensitivity and just under 75% specificity that the model predicted ophthalmopathy progression.

The sequencing sample was made of peripheral blood. The chain links TRBV10-3 to TRBJ2-7; the match to TRBD2 covers 8 bases. The clonotype originates from an adult man with Graves' ophthalmopathy. CDR3 sequence reads: CASSSGLKLAGPPNYEQYF. The CDR3 DNA sequence: TGTGCCAGCAGTTCTGGACTCAAGCTAGCGGGCCCTCCCAACTACGAGCAGTACTTC.